This T cell receptor beta chain was documented in a study of a mutant IDH1 vaccine in newly diagnosed glioma. Study background: Vaccinations, eight in total, occurred in weeks 1, 3, 5, 7, 11, 15, 19, 23. Pretreatment consisted of radiotherapy, temozolomide, or both, with most receiving both. Vaccine dosing followed radiotherapy by 4-6 weeks, or accompanied temozolomide cycles.

Trimming cost V 5 bases and J 8 bases; bases outside gene matches: 9. CDR3 length: 15 residues. Germline V CDR1 and CDR2: SGHAT, FQNNGV. The protocol was immunoSEQ multiplex PCR, while the TCRdb copy is restricted to in-frame clones and leaves out a portion. The top ten hold about 3.5% of the sample, which has over 25,000 clones, about 90% seen once. Regarding time point: week 5, during vaccination. Every vaccination contained 300 ug of the mutant IDH1 20-mer peptide and was paired with topical imiquimod. Tumors from donors were new WHO grade 3 or 4 IDH1-mutant astrocytomas with ATRX loss. Comments on this clone: Its antigen is unknown.

The sequences come from peripheral blood mononuclear cells (PBMCs), collected from a glioma patient whose treatment included an IDH1 peptide vaccine. The chain carries TRBV11-2 and TRBJ1-4, with 9 bases matching TRBD1. The sequence came from a woman in her thirties or forties with glioma. Some clones in this sample may be carry-over from other donors' samples. CDR3 coding DNA: TGTGCCAGCAGCCTGGCGGGACAGGGTAAAGAAAAACTGTTTTTT. Protein sequence: CASSLAGQGKEKLFF.